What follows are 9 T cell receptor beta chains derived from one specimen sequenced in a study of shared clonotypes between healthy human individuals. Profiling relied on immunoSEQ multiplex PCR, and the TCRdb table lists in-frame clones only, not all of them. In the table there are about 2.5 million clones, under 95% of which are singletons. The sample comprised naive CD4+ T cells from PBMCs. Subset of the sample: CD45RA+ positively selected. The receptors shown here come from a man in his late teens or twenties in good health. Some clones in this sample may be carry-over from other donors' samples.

CDR3 protein: CASSLAAGLAYEQYF. In DNA, the CDR3 is TGTGCCAGCAGCTTAGCGGCGGGACTAGCCTACGAGCAGTACTTC. The chain employs TRBV7-2 and TRBJ2-7, with 8 nucleotides matching TRBD2. Trimming removed 0 bases from V and 2 bases from J; junction bases left unmatched: 3. This CDR3 has 15 residues. The germline V gene encodes CDR1 SGHTA and CDR2 FQGNSA.

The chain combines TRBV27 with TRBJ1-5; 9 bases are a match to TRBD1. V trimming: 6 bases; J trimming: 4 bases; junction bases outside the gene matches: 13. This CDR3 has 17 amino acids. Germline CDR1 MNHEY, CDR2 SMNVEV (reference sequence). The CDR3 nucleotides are TGTGCCAGCAGCCCGGATTTACCCGGGACAGGGAATCAGCCCCAGCATTTT. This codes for CASSPDLPGTGNQPQHF.

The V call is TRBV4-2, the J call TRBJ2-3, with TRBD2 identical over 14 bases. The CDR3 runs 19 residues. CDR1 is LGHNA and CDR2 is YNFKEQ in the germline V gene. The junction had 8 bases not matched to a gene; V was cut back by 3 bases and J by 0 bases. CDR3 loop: CASSQGLAGVRGSTDTQYF. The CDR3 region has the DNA TGTGCCAGCAGCCAGGGACTAGCGGGAGTACGGGGTAGCACAGATACGCAGTATTTT.

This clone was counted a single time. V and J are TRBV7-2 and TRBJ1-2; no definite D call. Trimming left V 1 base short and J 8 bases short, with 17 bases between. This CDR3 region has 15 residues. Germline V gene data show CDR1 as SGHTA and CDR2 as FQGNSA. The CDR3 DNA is TGTGCCAGCAGCTTAGGAGCCCAAGGCGGATCCGGCTACACCTTC. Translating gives CASSLGAQGGSGYTF.

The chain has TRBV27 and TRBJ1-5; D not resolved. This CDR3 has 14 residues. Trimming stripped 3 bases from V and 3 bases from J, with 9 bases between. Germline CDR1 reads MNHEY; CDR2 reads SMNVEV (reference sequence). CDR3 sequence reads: CASSLGGNNQPQHF. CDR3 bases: TGTGCCAGCAGTTTGGGCGGAAACAATCAGCCCCAGCATTTT.

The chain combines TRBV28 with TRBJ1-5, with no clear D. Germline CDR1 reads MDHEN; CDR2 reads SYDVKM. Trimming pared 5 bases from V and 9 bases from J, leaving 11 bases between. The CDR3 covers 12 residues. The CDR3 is CASSGFKGPQHF. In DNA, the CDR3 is TGTGCCAGCAGTGGATTCAAAGGGCCCCAGCATTTT.

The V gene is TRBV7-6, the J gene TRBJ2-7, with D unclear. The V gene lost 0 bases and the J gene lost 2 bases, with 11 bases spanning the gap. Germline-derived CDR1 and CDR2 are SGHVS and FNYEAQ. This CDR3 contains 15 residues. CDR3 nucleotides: TGTGCCAGCAGCTTAGCAGAAGCATCCACCTACGAGCAGTACTTC. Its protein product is CASSLAEASTYEQYF.

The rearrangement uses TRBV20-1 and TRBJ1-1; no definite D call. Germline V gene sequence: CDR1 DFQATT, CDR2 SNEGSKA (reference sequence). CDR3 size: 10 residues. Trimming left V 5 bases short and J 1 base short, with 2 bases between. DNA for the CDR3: TGCAGTGCTGGGAACACTGAAGCTTTCTTT. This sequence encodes CSAGNTEAFF.

The CDR3 nucleotides are TGTGCCAGCAGTCCGCCCCGCGTGGGGGAAAAACTGTTTTTT. Translation gives CASSPPRVGEKLFF. The rearrangement joins TRBV28 to TRBJ1-4; D is undetermined. Germline values: CDR1 MDHEN, CDR2 SYDVKM. Trimming pared 5 bases from V and 8 bases from J, leaving 15 bases between. The CDR3 sequence is 14 residues long.